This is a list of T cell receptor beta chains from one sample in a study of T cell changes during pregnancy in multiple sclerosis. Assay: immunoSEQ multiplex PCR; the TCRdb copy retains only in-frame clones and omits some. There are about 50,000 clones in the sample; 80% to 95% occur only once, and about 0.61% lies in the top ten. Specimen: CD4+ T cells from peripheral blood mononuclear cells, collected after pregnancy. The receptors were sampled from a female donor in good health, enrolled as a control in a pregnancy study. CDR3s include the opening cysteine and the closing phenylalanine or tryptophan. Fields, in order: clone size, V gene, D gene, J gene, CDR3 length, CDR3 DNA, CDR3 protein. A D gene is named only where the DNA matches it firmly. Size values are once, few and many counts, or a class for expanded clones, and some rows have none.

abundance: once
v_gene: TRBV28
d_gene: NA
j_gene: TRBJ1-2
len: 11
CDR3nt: TGTGCCGCCCACGGGGGCTATGGCTACACCTTC
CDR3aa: CAAHGGYGYTF

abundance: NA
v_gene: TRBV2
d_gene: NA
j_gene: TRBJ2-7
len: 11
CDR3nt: TGTGCCAGCAGCCGACAGTACGAGCAGTACTTC
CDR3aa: CASSRQYEQYF

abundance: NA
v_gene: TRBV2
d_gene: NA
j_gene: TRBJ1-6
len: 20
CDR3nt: TGTGCCAGCACCAGAGGGGGGGCGCGTTCCCCCGACTCCTATAATTCACCCCTCCACTTT
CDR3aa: CASTRGGARSPDSYNSPLHF

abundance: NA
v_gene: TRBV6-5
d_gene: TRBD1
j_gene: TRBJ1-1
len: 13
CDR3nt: TGTGCCAGCAGTTACGTGACAGGGTATTCAGCTTTCTTT
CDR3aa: CASSYVTGYSAFF

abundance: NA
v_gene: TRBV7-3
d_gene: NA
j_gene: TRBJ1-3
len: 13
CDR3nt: TGTGCCAGCAGCCTCCAGGGAGGAAACACCATATATTTT
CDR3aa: CASSLQGGNTIYF

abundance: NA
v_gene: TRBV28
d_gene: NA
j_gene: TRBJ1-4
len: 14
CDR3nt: TGTGCCAGCAGTCTTGGGGGCCCGAGGGAAAAACTGTTTTTT
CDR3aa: CASSLGGPREKLFF

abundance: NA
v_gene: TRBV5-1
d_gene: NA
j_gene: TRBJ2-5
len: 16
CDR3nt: TGCGCCAGCAGCTTATCAGGGATACCCTTCCAAGAGACCCAGTACTTC
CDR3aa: CASSLSGIPFQETQYF

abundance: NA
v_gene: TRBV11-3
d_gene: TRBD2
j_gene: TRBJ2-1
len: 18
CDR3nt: TGTGCCAGCAGCTTAGGGGGGACTAGCGGGGATGCCTACAATGAGCAGTTCTTC
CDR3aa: CASSLGGTSGDAYNEQFF

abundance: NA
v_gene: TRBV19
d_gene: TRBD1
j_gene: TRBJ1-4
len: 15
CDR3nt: TGTGCCAGTGCCACAGGGGTTCAGCCTAATGAAAAACTGTTTTTT
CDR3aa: CASATGVQPNEKLFF

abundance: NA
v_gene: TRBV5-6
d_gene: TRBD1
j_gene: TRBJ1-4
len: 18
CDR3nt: TGTGCCAGCAGCTTGGCCCGTGGCAGACAGGGGTTTAATGAAAAACTGTTTTTT
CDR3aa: CASSLARGRQGFNEKLFF

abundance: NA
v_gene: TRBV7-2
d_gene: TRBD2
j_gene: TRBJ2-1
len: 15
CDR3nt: TGTGCCAGCAGCCCCACTAGCGGGAGTATTGGTGAGCAGTTCTTC
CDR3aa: CASSPTSGSIGEQFF

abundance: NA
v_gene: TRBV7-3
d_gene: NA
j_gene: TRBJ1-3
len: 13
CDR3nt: TGTGCCAGCAGCTTAACGTTAGCGAGCACCATATATTTT
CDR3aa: CASSLTLASTIYF

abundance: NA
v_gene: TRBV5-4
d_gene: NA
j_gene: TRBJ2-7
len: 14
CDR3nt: TGTGCCAGCAGCGCCCCCACCCGAGGCTCCGAGCAGTACTTC
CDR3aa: CASSAPTRGSEQYF

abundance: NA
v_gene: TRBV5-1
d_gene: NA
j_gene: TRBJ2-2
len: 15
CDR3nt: TGCGCCAGCAGCTTAGACACCAGGAACACCGGGGAGCTGTTTTTT
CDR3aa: CASSLDTRNTGELFF

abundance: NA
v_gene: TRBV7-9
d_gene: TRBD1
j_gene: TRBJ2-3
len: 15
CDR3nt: TGTGCCAGCAGCCGGACAGGGGGAAGGACAGATACGCAGTATTTT
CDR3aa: CASSRTGGRTDTQYF

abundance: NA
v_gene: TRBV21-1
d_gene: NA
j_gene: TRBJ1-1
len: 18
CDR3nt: TGTGCCAGCAGCAAAGAGGAGGGGACAGGCTGGGTGAACACTGAAGCTTTCTTT
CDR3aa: CASSKEEGTGWVNTEAFF

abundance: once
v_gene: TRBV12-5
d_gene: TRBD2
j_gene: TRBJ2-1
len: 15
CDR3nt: TGTGCTAGTGGTCCCTCGGGGGGCTCCTACAATGAGCAGTTCTTC
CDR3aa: CASGPSGGSYNEQFF

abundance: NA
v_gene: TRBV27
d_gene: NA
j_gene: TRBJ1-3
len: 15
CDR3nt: TGTGCCAGCAGTTTAAAGGGGTTCGCCGGAAACACCATATATTTT
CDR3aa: CASSLKGFAGNTIYF

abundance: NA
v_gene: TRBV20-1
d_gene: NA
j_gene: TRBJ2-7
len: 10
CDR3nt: TGCAGTGCTAGCACCTACGAGCAGTACTTC
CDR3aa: CSASTYEQYF

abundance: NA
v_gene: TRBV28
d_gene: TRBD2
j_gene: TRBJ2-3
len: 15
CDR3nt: TGTGCCAGCACCCTAATAGCGGGAGGGACAGATACGCAGTATTTT
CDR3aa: CASTLIAGGTDTQYF

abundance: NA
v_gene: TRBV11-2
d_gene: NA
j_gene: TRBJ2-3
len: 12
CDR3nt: TGTGCCAGCAGCCAGCGACCAGATACGCAGTATTTT
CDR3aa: CASSQRPDTQYF

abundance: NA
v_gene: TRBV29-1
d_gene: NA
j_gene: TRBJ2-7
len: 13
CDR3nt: TGCAGCGTTGCCGGGACACTTTTCTCCGAGCAGTACTTC
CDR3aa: CSVAGTLFSEQYF

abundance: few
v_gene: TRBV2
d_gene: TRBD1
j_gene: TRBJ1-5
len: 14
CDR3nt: TGTGCCAGCAGGGTACAGGGGGAAAGTGGGCCCCAGCATTTT
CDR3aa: CASRVQGESGPQHF

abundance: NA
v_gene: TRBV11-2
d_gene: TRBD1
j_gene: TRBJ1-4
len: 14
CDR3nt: TGTGCCAGCAGGGGGGACAGGGTGCGGGAAAAACTGTTTTTT
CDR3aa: CASRGDRVREKLFF

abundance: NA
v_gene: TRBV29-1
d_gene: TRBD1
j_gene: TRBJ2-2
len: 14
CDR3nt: TGCAGCGTCGCCGGGACAGGGTCCACCGGGGAGCTGTTTTTT
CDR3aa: CSVAGTGSTGELFF

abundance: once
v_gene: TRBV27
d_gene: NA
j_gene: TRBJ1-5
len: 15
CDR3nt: TGTGCCAGCAGTTTATCGATTGCGGGGAGGCAGCCCCAGCATTTT
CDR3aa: CASSLSIAGRQPQHF

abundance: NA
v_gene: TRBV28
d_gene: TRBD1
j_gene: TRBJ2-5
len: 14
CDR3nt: TGTGCCAGCACCGAGGGACAGCATAAAGAGACCCAGTACTTC
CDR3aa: CASTEGQHKETQYF

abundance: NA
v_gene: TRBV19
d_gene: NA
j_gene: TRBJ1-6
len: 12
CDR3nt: TGTGCCAGTAGTTACAGTAATTCACCCCTCCACTTT
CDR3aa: CASSYSNSPLHF

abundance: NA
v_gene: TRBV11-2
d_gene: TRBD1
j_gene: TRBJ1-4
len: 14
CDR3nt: TGTGCCAGCAGCTCGGACAGGTTAAGGGAAAAACTGTTTTTT
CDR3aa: CASSSDRLREKLFF

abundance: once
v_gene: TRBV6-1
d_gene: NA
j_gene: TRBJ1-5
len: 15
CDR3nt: TGTGCCAGCAGTACAGCTAAGGGGGGGTATCAGCCCCAGCATTTT
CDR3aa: CASSTAKGGYQPQHF

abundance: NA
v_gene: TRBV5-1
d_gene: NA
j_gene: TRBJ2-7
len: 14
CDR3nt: TGCGCCAGCAGATCGGCTAGCTCCTCCTACGAGCAGTACTTC
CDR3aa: CASRSASSSYEQYF

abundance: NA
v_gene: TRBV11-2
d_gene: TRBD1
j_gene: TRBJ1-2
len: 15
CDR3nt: TGTGCCAGCAGCTTAGTAGGGGGCGGGACCGGTGGCTACACCTTC
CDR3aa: CASSLVGGGTGGYTF

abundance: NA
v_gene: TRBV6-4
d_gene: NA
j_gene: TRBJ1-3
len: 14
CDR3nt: TGTGCCAGCAGGAAACAGGCCTCTGGAAACACCATATATTTT
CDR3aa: CASRKQASGNTIYF

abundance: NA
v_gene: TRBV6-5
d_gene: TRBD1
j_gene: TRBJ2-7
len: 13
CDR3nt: TGTGCCAGCGGGAACAGGGGGTTCTACGAGCAGTACTTC
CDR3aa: CASGNRGFYEQYF

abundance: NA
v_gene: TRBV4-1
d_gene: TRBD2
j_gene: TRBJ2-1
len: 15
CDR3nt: TGCGCCAGCAGCCTACAACGGACTAGCGCCAATGAGCAGTTCTTC
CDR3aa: CASSLQRTSANEQFF

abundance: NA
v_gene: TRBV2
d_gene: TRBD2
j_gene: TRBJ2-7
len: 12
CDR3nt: TGTGCCAGTTGGCGGGAGTACGACGAGCAGTACTTC
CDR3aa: CASWREYDEQYF

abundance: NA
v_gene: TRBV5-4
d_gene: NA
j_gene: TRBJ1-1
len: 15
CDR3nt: TGTGCCAGCAGCTTGGGGACCAGGGGGAACACTGAAGCTTTCTTT
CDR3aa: CASSLGTRGNTEAFF

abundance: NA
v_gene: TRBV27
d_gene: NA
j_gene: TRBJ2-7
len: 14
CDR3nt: TGTGCCAGCAGTTTAAGCCGGAGATACTACGAGCAGTACTTC
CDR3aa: CASSLSRRYYEQYF

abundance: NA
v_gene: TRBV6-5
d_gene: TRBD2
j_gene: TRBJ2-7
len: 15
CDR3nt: TGTGCCAGCAGGAGGACTAGCGGGGCCACCTACGAGCAGTACTTC
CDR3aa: CASRRTSGATYEQYF

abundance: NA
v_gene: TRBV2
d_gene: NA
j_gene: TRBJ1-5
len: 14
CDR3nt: TGTGCCAGCAGTGATCGCCAGGAAAATCAGCCCCAGCATTTT
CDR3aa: CASSDRQENQPQHF

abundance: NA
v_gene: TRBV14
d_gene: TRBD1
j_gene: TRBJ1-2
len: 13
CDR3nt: TGTGCCAGCAGCCAGCGGACAGGGGACGGCTACACCTTC
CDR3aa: CASSQRTGDGYTF

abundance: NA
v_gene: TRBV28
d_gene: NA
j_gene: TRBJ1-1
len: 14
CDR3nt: TGTGCCAGCAGGACCCCTCAGGGGTACACTGAAGCTTTCTTT
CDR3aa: CASRTPQGYTEAFF

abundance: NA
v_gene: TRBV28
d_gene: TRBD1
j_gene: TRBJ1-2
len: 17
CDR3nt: TGTGCCAGCAGAACCACCGGGACAGGGGCAAAAGGCTATGGCTACACCTTC
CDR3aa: CASRTTGTGAKGYGYTF

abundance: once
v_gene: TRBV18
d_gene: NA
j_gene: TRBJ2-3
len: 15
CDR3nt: TGTGCCAGCTCTTCGGACTACCTTAGCACAGATACGCAGTATTTT
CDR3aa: CASSSDYLSTDTQYF

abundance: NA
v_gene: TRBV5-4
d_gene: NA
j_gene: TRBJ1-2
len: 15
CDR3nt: TGTGCCAGCAGCCCGAAACGGGACAAAACTTATGGCTACACCTTC
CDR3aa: CASSPKRDKTYGYTF

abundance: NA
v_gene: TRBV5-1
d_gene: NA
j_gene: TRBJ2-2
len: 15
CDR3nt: TGCGCCAGCAGCGCTTTCGGGGTGAACACCGGGGAGCTGTTTTTT
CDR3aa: CASSAFGVNTGELFF

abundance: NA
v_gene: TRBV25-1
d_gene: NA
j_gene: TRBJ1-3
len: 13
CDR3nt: TGTGCCAGCAGTGGGGGCGGCTTTGACACCATATATTTT
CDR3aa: CASSGGGFDTIYF

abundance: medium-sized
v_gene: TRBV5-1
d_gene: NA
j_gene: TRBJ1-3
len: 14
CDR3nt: TGCGCCAGCTCCGACCAGGGGTTTGGAAACACCATATATTTT
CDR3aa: CASSDQGFGNTIYF

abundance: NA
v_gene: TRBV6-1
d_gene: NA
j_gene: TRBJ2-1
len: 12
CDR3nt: TGTGCCAGCACCCCAAGGGGAATCTCGCAGTTCTTC
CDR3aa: CASTPRGISQFF

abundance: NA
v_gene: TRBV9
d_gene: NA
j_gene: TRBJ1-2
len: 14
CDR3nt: TGTGCCAGCAGCGGGGGGGGCGTCCTATATGGCTACACCTTC
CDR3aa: CASSGGGVLYGYTF

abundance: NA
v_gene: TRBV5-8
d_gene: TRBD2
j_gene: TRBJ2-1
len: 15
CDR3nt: TGTGCCAGCAGCTTGAGTTGGCGGGGGGGCTACGAGCAGTTCTTC
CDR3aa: CASSLSWRGGYEQFF

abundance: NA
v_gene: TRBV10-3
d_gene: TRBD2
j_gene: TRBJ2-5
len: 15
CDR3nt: TGTGCCATCGAAGGGACTAGCGGGAATCAAGAGACCCAGTACTTC
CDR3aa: CAIEGTSGNQETQYF

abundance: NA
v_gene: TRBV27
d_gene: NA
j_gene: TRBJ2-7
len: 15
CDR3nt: TGTGCCAGCAGTTTGAAGGGACACGGGTCCTACGAGCAGTACTTC
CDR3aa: CASSLKGHGSYEQYF